These T cell receptor beta chains were read from a single sample in a study of blood T cell repertoires in COVID-19. Clones were sequenced by immunoSEQ multiplex PCR, and TCRdb holds only the in-frame ones, with some missing. Among fewer than 400,000 clones listed, more than 75% were seen once. Material: PBMCs or T cells enriched from blood (not recorded which). These receptors were taken from a woman between 50 and 59 years old who had recovered from COVID-19. CDR3s include the opening cysteine and the closing phenylalanine or tryptophan. A D gene is named only where the DNA matches it firmly. Part of the rows lack a size; the others show once, few, many or a class for expanded clones.

D	size	J	V	CDR3	DNA
-	few	TRBJ2-4	TRBV3-1/TRBV3-2	CASSHQENIQYF	TGTGCCAGCAGCCACCAGGAAAACATTCAGTACTTC
-	-	TRBJ1-1	TRBV4-1	CASSRGEGTEAFF	TGCGCCAGCAGCAGAGGGGAGGGCACTGAAGCTTTCTTT
TRBD2	-	TRBJ2-1	TRBV14	CASSQDRGVAKILRSDNEQFF	TGTGCCAGCAGCCAAGATCGGGGGGTTGCAAAAATACTGAGGTCGGACAATGAGCAGTTCTTC
-	few	TRBJ2-6	TRBV6-5	CASSSTVSGANVLTF	TGTGCCAGCAGTTCCACGGTCTCTGGGGCCAACGTCCTGACTTTC
TRBD1	-	TRBJ1-1	TRBV2	CATDPSGGTEAFF	TGTGCCACAGACCCGTCAGGGGGCACTGAAGCTTTCTTT
TRBD1	-	TRBJ1-2	TRBV5-8	CASRSPGQGYGYTF	TGTGCCAGCAGATCACCCGGACAGGGCTATGGCTACACCTTC
-	-	TRBJ1-5	TRBV3-1/TRBV3-2	CASSQGSFGGNQPQHF	TGTGCCAGCAGCCAAGGTAGCTTCGGTGGCAATCAGCCCCAGCATTTT
-	-	TRBJ1-4	TRBV27	CASSLTGRGMHATNEKLFF	TGTGCCAGCAGTTTAACTGGCAGGGGTATGCATGCAACTAATGAAAAACTGTTTTTT
-	-	TRBJ1-2	TRBV29-1	CSVEWSSYGYTF	TGCAGCGTTGAATGGAGTAGCTATGGCTACACCTTC
TRBD1	-	TRBJ1-5	TRBV28	CASRATGGRGYSNQPQHF	TGTGCCAGCAGGGCGACAGGGGGAAGGGGCTATAGCAATCAGCCCCAGCATTTT
TRBD1	-	TRBJ1-2	TRBV5-1	CASSLGQGVNYGYTF	TGCGCCAGCAGCTTGGGACAGGGGGTCAACTATGGCTACACCTTC
-	-	TRBJ2-2	TRBV9	CASSVDRANTGELFF	TGTGCCAGCAGCGTAGACAGAGCGAACACCGGGGAGCTGTTTTTT
-	-	TRBJ1-2	TRBV5-6	CASSLVDTEFYGYTF	TGTGCCAGCAGCTTGGTGGACACCGAGTTCTATGGCTACACCTTC
TRBD1	once	TRBJ2-5	TRBV27	CASSSRDRAPQETQYF	TGTGCCAGCAGTTCAAGGGACAGGGCACCGCAAGAGACCCAGTACTTC
TRBD1	-	TRBJ2-1	TRBV29-1	CSVDTGVSSYNEQFF	TGCAGCGTTGACACAGGGGTTTCGTCCTACAATGAGCAGTTCTTC
TRBD2	-	TRBJ2-7	TRBV18	CASSPGTSSYEQYF	TGTGCCAGCTCACCCGGGACTAGCTCCTACGAGCAGTACTTC
-	-	TRBJ1-4	TRBV4-1	CASSPKSYPGGSEKLFF	TGCGCCAGCAGCCCAAAAAGCTACCCCGGGGGGTCTGAAAAACTGTTTTTT
-	-	TRBJ1-1	TRBV5-1	CASSLGSTKAEAFF	TGCGCCAGCAGCTTGGGTTCCACTAAGGCAGAAGCTTTCTTT
-	-	TRBJ2-5	TRBV27	CASSFKTQYF	TGTGCCAGCAGTTTCAAGACCCAGTACTTC
-	-	TRBJ1-1	TRBV10-3	CAIGAELNTEAFF	TGTGCCATCGGGGCGGAGTTGAACACTGAAGCTTTCTTT
-	-	TRBJ1-2	TRBV30	CAWSEDRFSNYGYTF	TGTGCCTGGAGTGAAGACAGGTTTTCTAATTATGGCTACACCTTC
-	-	TRBJ1-5	TRBV28	CASRAGHSNQPQHF	TGTGCCAGCAGAGCGGGCCATAGCAATCAGCCCCAGCATTTT
TRBD1	-	TRBJ1-1	TRBV7-9	CASSYDRAKGERKTEAFF	TGTGCCAGCAGCTATGACAGGGCGAAAGGCGAGAGGAAAACTGAAGCTTTCTTT
-	-	TRBJ1-1	TRBV13	CASSPSPGTEAFF	TGTGCCAGCAGCCCGAGCCCCGGGACTGAAGCTTTCTTT
TRBD1	-	TRBJ1-4	TRBV5-6	CASSWGQGGEKLFF	TGTGCCAGCAGCTGGGGACAGGGCGGTGAAAAACTGTTTTTT
TRBD1	-	TRBJ2-3	TRBV6-2/TRBV6-3	CASSLGLRGPDTQYF	TGTGCCAGCAGCCTCGGACTGAGGGGGCCAGATACGCAGTATTTT
-	once	TRBJ1-1	TRBV19	CASRPRGTEAFF	TGTGCCAGTAGGCCAAGGGGCACTGAAGCTTTCTTT
TRBD1	-	TRBJ2-7	TRBV7-2	CASSRDSSSSYEQYF	TGTGCCAGCAGCCGGGACAGCTCCTCCTCCTACGAGCAGTACTTC
-	once	TRBJ1-5	TRBV30	CAWKMAGAGNQPQHF	TGTGCCTGGAAAATGGCGGGGGCCGGCAATCAGCCCCAGCATTTT
TRBD1	few	TRBJ1-1	TRBV18	CASSINRGTEAFF	TGTGCCAGCTCGATAAACAGGGGTACTGAAGCTTTCTTT
-	once	TRBJ2-7	TRBV9	CASSAADRSYEQYF	TGTGCCAGCAGCGCAGCCGACAGGAGCTACGAGCAGTACTTC
-	-	TRBJ1-6	TRBV4-1	CASSQDAGGRHSPLHF	TGCGCCAGCAGCCAAGATGCGGGGGGCAGGCATTCACCCCTCCACTTT
-	-	TRBJ1-5	TRBV7-2	CASSSSGNQPQHF	TGTGCCAGCAGCTCCAGTGGCAATCAGCCCCAGCATTTT
-	once	TRBJ1-2	TRBV5-1	CASSLGRGAYGYTF	TGCGCCAGCAGCTTGGGCCGGGGGGCTTATGGCTACACCTTC
-	-	TRBJ2-1	TRBV27	CASSLWGLDNEQFF	TGTGCCAGCAGTTTATGGGGGCTCGACAATGAGCAGTTCTTC
TRBD1	-	TRBJ1-2	TRBV3-1/TRBV3-2	CASSQAQGANGGYTF	TGTGCCAGCAGCCAAGCACAGGGGGCGAATGGTGGCTACACCTTC
TRBD2	-	TRBJ2-3	TRBV7-2	CASSAWTSGGLDTQYF	TGTGCCAGCAGCGCGTGGACTAGCGGGGGTTTGGATACGCAGTATTTT
-	-	TRBJ2-2	TRBV5-1	CASSAAGGDLTNTGELFF	TGCGCCAGCAGCGCCGCAGGAGGGGACCTTACGAACACCGGGGAGCTGTTTTTT
-	once	TRBJ1-4	TRBV5-4	CASSLFGSNEKLFF	TGTGCCAGCAGCTTGTTCGGGTCCAATGAAAAACTGTTTTTT
-	-	TRBJ2-4	TRBV18	CASSPGGVMAKNIQYF	TGTGCCAGCTCACCAGGCGGGGTAATGGCCAAAAACATTCAGTACTTC
-	-	TRBJ2-7	TRBV2	CASSEYRVVYEQYF	TGTGCCAGCAGTGAGTACAGGGTAGTCTACGAGCAGTACTTC
TRBD2	-	TRBJ2-5	TRBV30	CAWSVPGGGRETQYF	TGTGCCTGGAGTGTACCCGGGGGGGGCAGGGAGACCCAGTACTTC
TRBD1	-	TRBJ2-2	TRBV11-2	CASSLWDRGLTGELFF	TGTGCCAGCAGCTTATGGGACAGGGGGCTCACCGGGGAGCTGTTTTTT
TRBD2	-	TRBJ2-3	TRBV29-1	CSYLTSGDTQYF	TGCAGCTACCTGACTAGCGGAGATACGCAGTATTTT
TRBD1	-	TRBJ1-2	TRBV7-9	CASSFDRGPGYTF	TGTGCCAGCAGCTTTGACAGGGGGCCTGGCTACACCTTC
-	-	TRBJ2-5	TRBV5-1	CASSFSETQYF	TGCGCCAGCAGCTTCTCAGAGACCCAGTACTTC
TRBD2	-	TRBJ2-3	TRBV9	CASSVRLAGSTQYF	TGTGCCAGCAGCGTAAGACTAGCGGGGTCTACGCAGTATTTT
TRBD1	once	TRBJ2-7	TRBV7-9	CASTGTGESYEQYF	TGTGCCAGCACGGGGACAGGGGAATCCTACGAGCAGTACTTC
-	-	TRBJ2-2	TRBV19	CASEFRRNTGELFF	TGTGCCAGCGAGTTCAGGCGGAACACCGGGGAGCTGTTTTTT
-	-	TRBJ1-1	TRBV19	CASSMGAGTEAFF	TGTGCCAGTAGTATGGGGGCGGGCACTGAAGCTTTCTTT
TRBD1	-	TRBJ1-5	TRBV2	CASSRQGAGQPQHF	TGTGCCAGCAGCCGACAGGGGGCGGGTCAGCCCCAGCATTTT
-	-	TRBJ1-2	TRBV2	CASSDRQAVGYTF	TGTGCCAGCAGTGACAGACAGGCGGTGGGCTACACCTTC
-	-	TRBJ2-3	TRBV11-3	CASSLSGTDTQYF	TGTGCCAGCAGCTTAAGCGGCACAGATACGCAGTATTTT